This T cell receptor (beta chain) was found in a study of technical replicates of blood from a few donors. Looked up from germline, CDR1 is MNHEY and CDR2 is SVGAGI. The CDR3 consists of 15 residues. V lost 6 bases and J lost 2, with 16 bases in between. This clone was observed at least ten times. Measured with immunoSEQ multiplex PCR; TCRdb has only the in-frame clones, and not every one. The sample has approximately 58,000 clones, around 84% seen once. The chain joins TRBV6-5 to TRBJ1-1, with TRBD1 as a possible D gene (6 bases). This TCR came from a human donor in good health. Some clones in this sample may be carry-over from other donors' samples. Sequencing was performed on PBMCs. The CDR3 here is CASSFTGTTNTEAFF. CDR3 nucleotide sequence: TGTGCCAGCAGCTTTACCGGGACAACCAACACTGAAGCTTTCTTT.